The entry below gives a single T cell receptor (beta chain) sequence along with its context. What it binds is not known. These data come from a study of cytomegalovirus exposure and HLA in healthy donors. PCR involved 60 Vbeta and 13 Jbeta primers. The repertoire was sequenced with immunoSEQ multiplex PCR; TCRdb's copy has only in-frame clones and lacks some. Counted here are some 150,000 clones, more than 70% occurring once; the ten biggest clones make up 1.3% to 1.5%. Trimming left V 0 bases short and J 10 bases short, with 22 bases between. CDR1 is SGDLS, CDR2 YYNGEE, per germline. CDR3 length equals 16 residues. Findings of the study overall: Segments of the TCR beta V type were, in most cases, productive about 90% or about 30% of the time in an earlier analysis. TRBV6-2, TRBV6-3 and other indistinguishable V segments were excluded. HLA alleles were associated with 15,000 to 20,000 TCR beta sequences in a later analysis at 0.05 false discovery rate.

Though probably carrying unrecorded immune exposures, donors were nominally healthy at sampling. This chain links TRBV9 with TRBJ1-1; D gene ambiguous. The TCR sequence derives from a man between 60 and 75 years old in good health and CMV-seronegative. The sequenced sample consisted of PBMCs. As DNA, the CDR3 is TGTGCCAGCAGCGTAGGGTCTTCTGGCCCCCCGGCGGGAGCTTTCTTT. Translation: CASSVGSSGPPAGAFF.